The rows below give T cell receptor beta chains drawn from one sample of a study of cytomegalovirus exposure and HLA in healthy donors. The assay was immunoSEQ multiplex PCR, and TCRdb's table has in-frame clones only and misses some. The profile covers around 140,000 clones, with 89% appearing a single time and 0.95% to 1.5% taken by the ten largest. The specimen sequenced was PBMCs. These receptors were taken from a woman between 18 and 29 years old in good health and CMV-seronegative. Each CDR3 is given with its conserved first and last residue. D genes are given only for firm matches. Clone size is not always given. Where it is, it says once, few, many or a class for expanded clones.

D gene,clone size,J gene,V gene,CDR3 protein,CDR3 DNA
.,.,TRBJ1-2,TRBV29-1,CSDTAGTLYGYTF,TGCAGCGATACGGCCGGGACACTCTATGGCTACACCTTC
.,.,TRBJ1-1,TRBV27,CASTFKAGGTMNTEAFF,TGTGCCAGCACTTTTAAGGCAGGCGGGACTATGAACACTGAAGCTTTCTTT
.,few,TRBJ1-5,TRBV7-9,CASSEDSGAPQHF,TGTGCCAGCAGCGAAGATAGTGGGGCGCCCCAGCATTTT
.,.,TRBJ2-7,TRBV6-6,CASSYSMEGKVYEQYF,TGTGCCAGCAGTTACTCGATGGAGGGTAAGGTCTACGAGCAGTACTTC
TRBD2,.,TRBJ2-1,TRBV9,CASSVVAGQPPYNEQFF,TGTGCCAGCAGCGTAGTAGCGGGACAACCTCCCTACAATGAGCAGTTCTTC
.,.,TRBJ2-7,TRBV4-1,CASSQEAGYSYEQYF,TGCGCCAGCAGCCAAGAGGCAGGGTATTCCTACGAGCAGTACTTC
.,.,TRBJ1-3,TRBV11-1,CASSHWDGSSGNTIYF,TGTGCCAGCAGTCACTGGGACGGGAGCTCTGGAAACACCATATATTTT
.,.,TRBJ2-5,TRBV7-9,CASSLVGLQETQYF,TGTGCCAGCAGCTTAGTGGGACTCCAAGAGACCCAGTACTTC
.,.,TRBJ2-6,TRBV29-1,CSVNIRSIQSRANVLTF,TGCAGCGTTAACATTCGTAGCATACAAAGTCGGGCCAACGTCCTGACTTTC
.,.,TRBJ1-1,TRBV19,CASSAQGNTEAFF,TGTGCCAGTAGTGCACAGGGGAACACTGAAGCTTTCTTT
.,.,TRBJ1-5,TRBV27,CASSLSSAVVGPQHF,TGTGCCAGCAGTTTATCGTCGGCGGTAGTTGGACCCCAGCATTTT
TRBD1,.,TRBJ1-3,TRBV2,CASSEFWTGVSGNTIYF,TGTGCCAGCAGTGAATTTTGGACAGGGGTCTCTGGAAACACCATATATTTT
.,.,TRBJ1-1,TRBV5-1,CASRPHSGEFDTEAFF,TGCGCCAGCAGGCCCCATTCAGGGGAATTTGACACTGAAGCTTTCTTT